A single sample is the source of the 29 T cell receptor beta chains below, sequenced in a study of T cells in Graves' hyperthyroidism and ophthalmopathy. The TCR beta CDR3 regions underwent amplification using RNA transcripts as the source. An initial round of RT-PCR targeting the TCR CDR3 relied on the HTBI primer set. In TCRdb, the multiplex PCR reads were re-called with MiXCR into one record per CDR3 protein. The table shows about 100,000 distinct CDR3 sequences, with roughly 15% occurring only once. Sequencing input: blood. The receptors were sampled from a woman aged 50 to 60 with Graves' hyperthyroidism.

This clonotype was seen a few times. A much more abundant neighbour one base away suggests this may be a read error. The gene calls are TRBV18 and TRBJ1-6, with TRBD1 as a possible D gene (5 bases). Trimming pared 3 bases from V and 8 bases from J, leaving 14 bases between. Germline loops: CDR1 KGHSH, CDR2 LQKENI. The CDR3 spans 15 residues. CDR3 residues: CASSPERGLDSPLHF. The CDR3 bases are TGTGCCAGCTCACCCGAAAGGGGTCTCGATTCACCCCTCCACTTT.

Many counts were recorded for this clonotype. The chain is built from TRBV20-1 and TRBJ2-5; D is unresolved. CDR1 is DFQATT, CDR2 SNEGSKA, per germline (reference sequence). Trimming pared 1 base from V and 4 bases from J, leaving 10 bases between. The length of the CDR3 is 13 residues. The CDR3 sequence is CSARGEVRETQYF. The DNA of the CDR3 is TGCAGTGCTAGAGGTGAAGTAAGAGAGACCCAGTACTTC.

In its sample, this clonotype was seen a few times. A read error is possible here, since a much larger clone lies one base away. The gene calls are TRBV24-1 and TRBJ2-1; 8 nucleotides match TRBD1. This CDR3 contains 16 residues. The germline V gene encodes CDR1 KGHDR and CDR2 SFDVKD. The CDR3 is CATSDPGTGQYNEQSF. The CDR3 DNA reads TGTGCCACCAGTGATCCCGGGACAGGCCAATACAATGAGCAGTCCTTC.

This clonotype came up many times. The chain links TRBV13 to TRBJ2-1, with a weak D call TRBD1 (6 bases). Per the germline V gene, CDR1 is PRHDT and CDR2 is FYEKMQ (reference sequence). The V end was cut by 2 bases, the J end by 6 bases, with 14 bases between. The CDR3 totals 15 residues. The CDR3 region has the DNA TGTGCCAGCAGCTTAAGGGGGAGAGGGCTCAATGAGCAGTTCTTC. This translates into CASSLRGRGLNEQFF.

The chain uses TRBV7-9 and TRBJ1-5; D perhaps matches TRBD1 (5 bases). Germline V gene sequence: CDR1 SEHNR, CDR2 FQNEAQ (reference sequence). This CDR3 region has 15 residues. V was shortened by 1 base and J by 6 bases, with 13 bases between the two germline ends. The CDR3 coding sequence is TGTGCCAGCAGCTTAGGGGGGAGCGACAGTCAGCCCCAGCATTTT. It specifies CASSLGGSDSQPQHF.

This clonotype appeared many times. The chain recombines TRBV18 with TRBJ2-7; D possibly corresponds to TRBD1 (6 bases). Between the trimmed V and J ends, which lost 2 bases and 1 base, there was a span of 12 bases. CDR3 length equals 15 residues. Per germline, CDR1 KGHSH and CDR2 LQKENI. In DNA form, the CDR3 reads TGTGCCAGCTCACCATTTCAGGACAGTTCCTACGAGCAGTACTTC. Amino acid sequence: CASSPFQDSSYEQYF.

CDR3 bases: TGTGCCAGCAGTTCTCTAGGGGTTAATAGTGATGGCTACACCTTC. The encoded protein is CASSSLGVNSDGYTF. The chain uses TRBV28 and TRBJ1-2; D might be TRBD1 (5 bases). Germline assignment: CDR1 MDHEN and CDR2 SYDVKM. With 4 bases removed from V and 6 bases from J, the gap between germline ends came to 18 bases. The CDR3 has 15 residues.

This clonotype was found many times. The chain joins TRBV4-2 to TRBJ2-7; 8 bases map to TRBD1. Trimming removed 6 bases from V and 0 bases from J; junction bases left unmatched: 7. CDR3 length equals 15 residues. Per germline, CDR1 LGHNA and CDR2 YNFKEQ. CDR3: CASRARDRSSYEQYF. CDR3 nucleotides: TGTGCCAGCAGGGCCCGGGACAGGAGCTCCTACGAGCAGTACTTC.

At least ten counts were recorded for this clonotype. CDR3 region: CASRGLGTEGNSPLHF. CDR3 bases: TGTGCCAGCAGGGGCTTAGGGACAGAAGGGAATTCACCCCTCCACTTT. This chain links TRBV28 with TRBJ1-6; 7 bases are shared with TRBD1. The germline CDR1 and CDR2 sequences are MDHEN and SYDVKM. The CDR3 is 16 amino acids. V shed 6 bases, J shed 7 bases, and the junction held 12 bases outside the gene matches. Full variable domain (rest looked up from reference TRBV28 and TRBJ1-6): DVKVTQSSRYLVKRTGEKVFLECVQDMDHENMFWYRQDPGLGLRLIYFSYDVKMKEKGDIPEGYSVSREKKERFSLILESASTNQTSMYLCASRGLGTEGNSPLHFGNGTRLTVT.

This clonotype has at least ten counts. The chain carries TRBV28 and TRBJ1-6; D gene ambiguous. The CDR3 totals 14 residues. Germline V gene sequence: CDR1 MDHEN, CDR2 SYDVKM. V was clipped by 5 bases and J by 7 bases, with 12 bases between them. DNA for the CDR3: TGTGCCAGCAGTCGCCCCCTCCAAAATTCACCCCTCCACTTT. It is translated as CASSRPLQNSPLHF.

This clonotype has at least ten counts. This chain links TRBV7-2 with TRBJ1-1, with D perhaps TRBD1 (6 bases). Germline V gene sequence: CDR1 SGHTA, CDR2 FQGNSA. With 4 bases removed from V and 8 bases from J, the gap between germline ends came to 11 bases. This CDR3 is 12 amino acids long. CDR3 in DNA: TGTGCCAGCAGCTACTTCGACAGGGAAGCTTTCTTT. It specifies CASSYFDREAFF.

Worth noting for this clonotype: A much bigger clone sits one base away, suggesting this may be a read error. The gene calls are TRBV3-1 and TRBJ1-6; D is ambiguous. Trimming pared 4 bases from V and 6 bases from J, leaving 13 bases between. CDR3 length equals 15 residues. In germline, CDR1 is LGHDT, CDR2 YNNKEL (reference sequence). This CDR3 reads CASSPFHEINSPLHF. CDR3 bases: TGTGCCAGCAGCCCGTTCCATGAAATTAATTCACCCCTCCACTTT.

The V gene is TRBV5-4, the J gene TRBJ2-3; 7 bases match TRBD1. This CDR3 comprises 17 residues. Germline V CDR1 and CDR2: SGHNT, YYREEE (reference sequence). The V gene end was trimmed by 2 bases and the J gene end by 0 bases; junction bases not matched to a gene: 9. As DNA, the CDR3 is TGTGCCAGCAGCTTATACCGGACAGGAACTAGCACAGATACGCAGTATTTT. Translation gives CASSLYRTGTSTDTQYF.

This clonotype was seen at least ten times. This rearrangement joins TRBV20-1 to TRBJ1-2, with TRBD1 matching 8 bases. V gave up 4 bases and J gave up 0 bases; unmatched junction bases: 13. Germline assignment: CDR1 DFQATT and CDR2 SNEGSKA (reference sequence). The CDR3 spans 17 residues. This CDR3 is CSATPRDRRPANYGYTF. CDR3 DNA: TGCAGTGCTACGCCTCGGGACAGGCGCCCTGCTAACTATGGCTACACCTTC.

This chain joins TRBV20-1 and TRBJ2-7, with a weak D call TRBD1 (5 bases). The length of the CDR3 is 15 residues. The V and J ends lost 3 bases and 3 bases respectively, with 18 bases between them. CDR1 and CDR2 (germline): DFQATT, SNEGSKA (reference sequence). As DNA, the CDR3 is TGCAGTGCTAGGGTCACAGGATCGATCGTCTACGAGCAGTACTTC. Translating it yields CSARVTGSIVYEQYF.

This clonotype was seen many times. J is TRBJ2-2 and V is TRBV30; D assignment may be TRBD1 or TRBD2 (6 bases each). V was trimmed by 4 bases and J by 6 bases, leaving 12 bases between them. Germline V CDR1 and CDR2: GTSNPN, SVGIG (reference sequence). The CDR3 runs 13 residues. The CDR3 protein is CAWNTGTPGELFF. The CDR3 DNA is TGTGCCTGGAATACAGGGACTCCCGGGGAGCTGTTTTTT.

This chain connects TRBV29-1 to TRBJ2-5, with D maybe TRBD2 (5 bases). The V and J ends lost 6 bases and 5 bases respectively, with 13 bases between them. The CDR3 runs to 12 residues. Germline CDR1 is SQVTM and CDR2 is ANQGSEA. CDR3 coding DNA: TGCAGCGTGAGGGTAGGGATGGAGACCCAGTACTTC. Its protein is CSVRVGMETQYF.

The table lists this clonotype with many counts. Here the CDR3 reads CASRAPGNNEKLFF. For the CDR3, the DNA is TGTGCCAGTAGAGCCCCAGGGAATAATGAAAAACTGTTTTTT. The rearrangement joins TRBV6-1 to TRBJ1-4, with a tentative D call TRBD1 (5 bases). V lost 9 bases to trimming and J lost 4 bases, with 15 bases between them. CDR3 length: 14 residues. CDR1 and CDR2 (germline): MNHNS, SASEGT.

This chain links TRBV6-5 with TRBJ2-5; TRBD2 matches at 9 bases. The germline V gene encodes CDR1 MNHEY and CDR2 SVGAGI. With V trimmed by 3 bases and J by 5 bases, 4 bases remained unmatched. The CDR3 has 14 amino acids. Here the CDR3 DNA reads TGTGCCAGCAGTTATCTAGCGGGATCGGAGACCCAGTACTTC. This encodes CASSYLAGSETQYF.

This clonotype was picked up many times. The V gene is TRBV7-2, the J gene TRBJ2-1; D remains ambiguous. Trimming shortened V by 1 base and J by 1 base, and 11 bases separated the two germline ends. The length of the CDR3 is 16 residues. Per germline, CDR1 SGHTA and CDR2 FQGNSA. The CDR3 loop reads CASSLGARTSYNEQFF. The CDR3 nucleotides are TGTGCCAGCAGCTTAGGGGCGAGAACTTCCTACAATGAGCAGTTCTTC.

This clonotype was detected only a few times. The V and J genes are TRBV29-1 and TRBJ2-1; 13 nucleotides agree with TRBD2. The junction had 11 bases not matched to a gene; V was cut back by 1 base and J by 8 bases. This CDR3 contains 17 residues. Germline CDR1 and CDR2: SQVTM and ANQGSEA. The CDR3 here is CSVEGGTSGREDYEQFF. CDR3 nucleotides: TGCAGCGTTGAAGGGGGTACTAGCGGGAGGGAAGATTATGAGCAGTTCTTC.

This clonotype has at least ten counts. Given a much more abundant clone one base away, this may be a read error. The chain links TRBV7-9 to TRBJ2-1; D unresolved. V lost 0 bases to trimming and J lost 6 bases, with 6 bases between them. The CDR3 contains 13 residues. CDR1 and CDR2 (germline): SEHNR, FQNEAQ (reference sequence). CDR3 amino acids: CASSLAGFNEQFF. The CDR3 DNA is TGTGCCAGCAGCTTAGCGGGCTTCAATGAGCAGTTCTTC.

This clonotype came up a few times. The V call is TRBV20-1, the J call TRBJ2-7, with TRBD1 matching over 12 bases. CDR3 length: 14 residues. The germline V gene has CDR1 DFQATT and CDR2 SNEGSKA (reference sequence). V shed 4 bases, J shed 6 bases, and the junction held 7 bases outside the gene matches. In nucleotides, the CDR3 is TGCAGTGCTAAGACGGGACAGGGGGCCTTCGAGCAGTACTTC. Protein product: CSAKTGQGAFEQYF.

The rearrangement links TRBV20-1 to TRBJ2-3; 16 bases align to TRBD2. V shed 6 bases and J 6 bases; nucleotides not matched to a gene: 15. CDR3 length: 18 amino acids. Germline V gene sequence: CDR1 DFQATT, CDR2 SNEGSKA (reference sequence). The CDR3 DNA reads as TGCAGTGCCCCCGGGACCGGGACTAGCGGGAGGGAGGTGGATACGCAGTATTTT. This translates into CSAPGTGTSGREVDTQYF.

This clonotype appeared many times. The chain is built from TRBV19 and TRBJ2-2; D gene ambiguous. This CDR3 contains 14 residues. V was trimmed by 3 bases and J by 5 bases, leaving 10 bases between them. Germline V CDR1 and CDR2: LNHDA, SQIVND (reference sequence). The CDR3 protein is CASSIQRATGELFF. Here the CDR3 DNA reads TGTGCCAGTAGTATCCAGAGAGCAACCGGGGAGCTGTTTTTT.

The V call is TRBV13, the J call TRBJ2-7; D gene ambiguous. Trimming pared 3 bases from V and 1 base from J, leaving 4 bases between. CDR3 length equals 12 residues. Germline CDR1 reads PRHDT; CDR2 reads FYEKMQ (reference sequence). This chain's CDR3 is CASSFVSYEQYF. The CDR3 nucleotides are TGTGCCAGCAGCTTCGTATCCTACGAGCAGTACTTC.

This clonotype was picked up many times. The genes are TRBV20-1 and TRBJ1-2; 7 nucleotides agree with TRBD1. The CDR3 is made up of 14 amino acids. The V gene's germline CDR1 is DFQATT and CDR2 SNEGSKA (reference sequence). Trimming at V came to 0 bases and at J to 3 bases, leaving 4 bases not matched to a gene. CDR3 bases: TGCAGTGCTAGAGACCCTGGGACAGACTATGGCTACACCTTC. As protein: CSARDPGTDYGYTF.

This clonotype has ten or more counts. The V call is TRBV7-9, the J call TRBJ2-3; TRBD2 aligns across 10 bases. With 6 bases clipped from V and 4 bases from J, the junction kept 16 bases outside the gene matches. CDR3 length: 18 residues. Germline V gene sequence: CDR1 SEHNR, CDR2 FQNEAQ (reference sequence). The CDR3 reads CASSPPGGLAGAPDTQYF. CDR3 sequence (DNA): TGTGCCAGCAGTCCCCCGGGCGGGCTAGCGGGAGCCCCAGATACGCAGTATTTT. Full variable domain (missing parts from reference TRBV7-9 and TRBJ2-3): DTGVSQNPRHKITKRGQNVTFRCDPISEHNRLYWYRQTLGQGPEFLTYFQNEAQLEKSRLLSDRFSAERPKGSFSTLEIQRTEQGDSAMYLCASSPPGGLAGAPDTQYFGPGTRLTVL.

This clonotype was seen just once. CDR3 DNA: TGCAGTGCTGCCTACAGCGGCAGGGGAGATACGCAGTATTTT. It specifies CSAAYSGRGDTQYF. The chain carries TRBV20-1 and TRBJ2-3, with a possible D match to TRBD1 (6 bases). From germline, CDR1 is DFQATT and CDR2 SNEGSKA (reference sequence). The CDR3 consists of 14 residues. V was pared by 5 bases and J by 5 bases, with 17 bases between.